The T cell receptor (beta chain) under discussion was sequenced for a study of T cells in Graves' hyperthyroidism and ophthalmopathy. This CDR3 region has 15 residues. Trimming at V came to 3 bases and at J to 4 bases, leaving 9 bases not matched to a gene. In germline, CDR1 is SGHNT, CDR2 YYREEE (reference sequence). Each diagnosis was grounded in clinical symptoms, serum thyroxine and TRAb, thyroid ultrasound, and orbital computed tomography. This clonotype was counted only a few times. Template material for amplifying TCR beta CDR3 regions consisted of RNA transcripts. Initially, a first-round RT-PCR of the TCR CDR3 employed the HTBI primer set. TCRdb re-derived calls from the multiplex PCR reads in MiXCR, one entry per CDR3 protein. Among about 590,000 distinct CDR3 sequences, 14% were seen once, and the ten largest hold roughly 6.9%.

This receptor was obtained from a woman aged 18-29 years with Graves' ophthalmopathy. The J gene is TRBJ2-7, the V gene TRBV5-4; TRBD1 matches 8 bases. Sample: blood. DNA of the CDR3: TGTGCCAGCAGCTCGGGGACAGGTTTTGGGTACGAGCAGTACTTC. Protein: CASSSGTGFGYEQYF.